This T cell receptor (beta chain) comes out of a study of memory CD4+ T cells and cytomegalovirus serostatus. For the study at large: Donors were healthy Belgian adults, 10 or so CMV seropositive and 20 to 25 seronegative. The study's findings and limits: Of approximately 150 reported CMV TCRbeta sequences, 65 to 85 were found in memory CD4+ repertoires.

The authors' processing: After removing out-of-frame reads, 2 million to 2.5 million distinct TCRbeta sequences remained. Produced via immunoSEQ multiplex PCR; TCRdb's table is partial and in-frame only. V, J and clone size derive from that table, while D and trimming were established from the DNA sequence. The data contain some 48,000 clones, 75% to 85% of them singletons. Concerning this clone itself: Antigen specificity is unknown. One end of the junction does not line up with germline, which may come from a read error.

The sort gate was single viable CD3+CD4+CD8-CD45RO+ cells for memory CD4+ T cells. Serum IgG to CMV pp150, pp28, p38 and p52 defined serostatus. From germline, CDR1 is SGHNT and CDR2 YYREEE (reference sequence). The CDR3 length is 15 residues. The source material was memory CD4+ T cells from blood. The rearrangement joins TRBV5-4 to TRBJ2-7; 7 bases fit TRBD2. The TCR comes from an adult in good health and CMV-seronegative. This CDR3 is CASSSGASGVHEQYF. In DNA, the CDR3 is TGCGCCAGCAGCTCAGGTGCTAGCGGAGTCCACGAGCAGTACTTC.